Following are 27 T cell receptor beta chains from one sample sequenced in a study of blood T cell repertoires in COVID-19. Assay: immunoSEQ multiplex PCR; the TCRdb copy retains only in-frame clones and omits some. The sample has around 130,000 clones; 65% to 85% are singletons. Sequences were obtained from peripheral blood. All receptors derive from a woman older than 75 with acute or convalescent COVID-19.

The chain has TRBV6-5 and TRBJ1-5; 7 positions agree with TRBD1. With 6 bases clipped from V and 4 bases from J, the junction kept 3 bases outside the gene matches. The CDR3 has 13 amino acids. Per the germline V gene, CDR1 is MNHEY and CDR2 is SVGAGI. The CDR3 here is CASSSDRNQPQHF. Written as DNA, the CDR3 is TGTGCCAGCAGCTCGGACAGGAATCAGCCCCAGCATTTT.

CDR3 in amino acids: CASSPTSGRGSYEQYF. The CDR3 DNA sequence: TGCGCCAGCAGCCCTACTAGCGGGAGGGGGTCCTACGAGCAGTACTTC. V and J are TRBV5-1 and TRBJ2-7; 13 bases map to TRBD2. There are 16 residues in the CDR3. The germline V gene has CDR1 SGHRS and CDR2 YFSETQ. Trimming took 4 bases from V and 1 from J; bases not matched to a gene: 5.

The rearrangement links TRBV7-8 to TRBJ1-5, with a weak D call TRBD1 (6 bases). Deletions cut 0 bases from V and 4 bases from J, with 7 bases between. Per germline, CDR1 SGHVS and CDR2 FQNEAQ. CDR3 length: 14 amino acids. The CDR3 coding sequence is TGTGCCAGCAGCTTAGCAGGACAGAATCAGCCCCAGCATTTT. It specifies CASSLAGQNQPQHF.

This sequence joins TRBV9 and TRBJ1-4, with 8 bases fitting TRBD1. Germline V gives CDR1 SGDLS, CDR2 YYNGEE. V gave up 4 bases and J gave up 2 bases; unmatched junction bases: 10. This CDR3 region has 17 residues. The DNA for the CDR3 is TGTGCCAGCAGCTTTGGGACAGGAGGAGGGACTAATGAAAAACTGTTTTTT. Protein: CASSFGTGGGTNEKLFF.

This chain uses TRBV19 with TRBJ1-4; D may be TRBD1 (5 bases). Trimming cost V 4 bases and J 8 bases, with 14 bases left between them. Germline CDR1 is LNHDA and CDR2 is SQIVND (reference sequence). There are 14 residues in the CDR3. CDR3 in DNA: TGTGCCAGTAGTAAACGGCAGGGTCGGGAAAAACTGTTTTTT. It is translated as CASSKRQGREKLFF.

The rearrangement links TRBV4-1 to TRBJ2-1, with TRBD1 matching 10 bases. Unmatched junction bases numbered 11, after V lost 6 bases and J lost 9 bases. The CDR3 consists of 15 residues. Germline lookup yields CDR1 MGHRA and CDR2 YSYEKL. CDR3 sequence reads: CASRLPGQGKGEQFF. In DNA form, the CDR3 reads TGCGCCAGCAGACTCCCGGGACAGGGGAAGGGTGAGCAGTTCTTC.

This chain links TRBV5-5 with TRBJ1-6, with D possibly TRBD1 on 5 matching bases. V was pared by 0 bases and J by 7 bases, with 8 bases between. CDR3 length: 14 residues. Germline loops: CDR1 SGHKS, CDR2 YYEKEE (reference sequence). The CDR3 here is CASSLGRDNSPLHF. The CDR3 bases are TGTGCCAGCAGCTTGGGGAGGGACAATTCACCCCTCCACTTT.

V and J are TRBV3-1 (or the pseudogene TRBV3-2) and TRBJ1-3; D ambiguous. V lost 4 bases and J 4 bases, leaving 14 bases between the germline ends. CDR3 length: 15 amino acids. The germline CDR1 and CDR2 sequences are LGHDT and YNNKEL (reference sequence). The CDR3 region is CASSLIGGRGNTIYF. The CDR3 DNA is TGTGCCAGCAGCCTTATTGGCGGCAGAGGAAACACCATATATTTT.

CDR3 region: CASSLAITDTQYF. The CDR3 DNA sequence: TGCGCCAGCAGCTTGGCCATCACAGATACGCAGTATTTT. V and J are TRBV5-1 and TRBJ2-3; D is uncertain. This CDR3 is 13 amino acids long. The germline CDR1 and CDR2 sequences are SGHRS and YFSETQ. V dropped 0 bases and J dropped 2 bases, with 4 bases sitting between them.

This chain connects TRBV15 to TRBJ1-1; D call uncertain. The CDR3 sequence is 14 residues long. Trimming removed 2 bases from V and 4 bases from J, with 11 bases in between. Germline-derived CDR1 and CDR2 are LNHNV and YYDKDF (reference sequence). CDR3 amino acids: CATSRFSGITEAFF. CDR3 nucleotide sequence: TGTGCCACCAGCAGATTTTCGGGGATCACTGAAGCTTTCTTT. Filled out from reference TRBV15 and TRBJ1-1, the complete variable domain reads DAMVIQNPRYQVTQFGKPVTLSCSQTLNHNVMYWYQQKSSQAPKLLFHYYDKDFNNEADTPDNFQSRRPNTSFCFLDIRSPGLGDTAMYLCATSRFSGITEAFFGQGTRLTVV.

The count of this clone is one. The genes are TRBV7-2 and TRBJ1-5; TRBD1 agrees at 8 bases. Germline V gene lookup returns CDR1 SGHTA and CDR2 FQGNSA. CDR3 length: 16 amino acids. V was pared by 1 base and J by 7 bases, with 9 bases of the junction left unmatched. This CDR3 is CASSLDPDRVGQPQHF. Here the CDR3 DNA reads TGTGCCAGCAGCTTAGACCCGGACAGGGTCGGCCAGCCCCAGCATTTT.

This chain uses TRBV18 with TRBJ1-4, with D possibly being TRBD1 (5 bases). Germline assignment: CDR1 KGHSH and CDR2 LQKENI. Trimming pared 1 base from V and 8 bases from J, leaving 14 bases between. This CDR3 region has 15 residues. CDR3: CASSPRDLEGEKLFF. The DNA for the CDR3 is TGTGCCAGCTCACCACGGGACCTGGAGGGGGAAAAACTGTTTTTT.

The chain uses TRBV10-2 and TRBJ1-1, with 10 bases that match TRBD1. CDR3 length equals 13 residues. Germline assignment: CDR1 WSHSY and CDR2 SAAADI. Unmatched junction bases numbered 2, after V lost 5 bases and J lost 5 bases. This CDR3 is CASSRDRGTEAFF. CDR3 sequence (DNA): TGCGCCAGCAGTCGGGACAGGGGTACTGAAGCTTTCTTT.

The chain uses TRBV5-6 and TRBJ2-7; D gene ambiguous. This CDR3 is built from 14 residues. Between the trimmed V and J ends, which lost 0 bases and 0 bases, there was a span of 7 bases. CDR1 is SGHDT and CDR2 is YYEEEE in the germline V gene. The CDR3 reads CASSLGSVSYEQYF. The CDR3 nucleotides read TGTGCCAGCAGCTTGGGCAGCGTCTCCTACGAGCAGTACTTC.

This chain joins TRBV7-2 and TRBJ1-3, with D possibly matching TRBD1 (6 bases). Trimming took 1 base from V and 2 from J, leaving 12 bases between them. CDR3 length: 16 residues. The V gene's germline CDR1 is SGHTA and CDR2 FQGNSA. CDR3 region: CASSLDRVAAGNTIYF. The CDR3 DNA reads as TGTGCCAGCAGCTTAGACAGGGTGGCAGCTGGAAACACCATATATTTT. Full variable domain (remainder filled in from reference TRBV7-2 and TRBJ1-3): GAGVSQSPSNKVTEKGKDVELRCDPISGHTALYWYRQSLGQGLEFLIYFQGNSAPDKSGLPSDRFSAERTGGSVSTLTIQRTQQEDSAVYLCASSLDRVAAGNTIYFGEGSWLTVV.

This rearrangement joins TRBV18 to TRBJ2-5; TRBD2 might be the D (6 bases). The V and J ends lost 0 bases and 1 base respectively, with 9 bases between them. Germline CDR1 KGHSH, CDR2 LQKENI. There are 15 residues in the CDR3. The CDR3 region is CASSPPQGLQETQYF. The DNA for the CDR3 is TGTGCCAGCTCACCACCTCAGGGACTCCAAGAGACCCAGTACTTC.

The V call is TRBV5-1, the J call TRBJ1-4; possible D gene TRBD1, 5 bases. The CDR3 is 12 amino acids. Looked up from germline, CDR1 is SGHRS and CDR2 is YFSETQ. Trimming removed 3 bases from V and 10 bases from J, with 10 bases in between. CDR3 bases: TGCGCCAGCAGCTCGGACGGGGGAAAACTGTTTTTT. Its translation is CASSSDGGKLFF.

The chain is built from TRBV4-1 and TRBJ1-4; unclear D gene. V was clipped by 0 bases and J by 2 bases, with 16 bases between them. Germline V gene sequence: CDR1 MGHRA, CDR2 YSYEKL. The CDR3 is 18 amino acids. This CDR3 is CASSQDGVGSGTNEKLFF. In nucleotides, the CDR3 is TGCGCCAGCAGCCAAGATGGGGTTGGCAGCGGGACTAATGAAAAACTGTTTTTT.

This chain uses TRBV7-2 with TRBJ1-2; 7 bases fit TRBD1. The trim removed 5 bases at V and 3 bases at J, leaving 3 bases unmatched. Per germline, CDR1 SGHTA and CDR2 FQGNSA. This CDR3 spans 13 amino acids. Here the CDR3 DNA reads TGTGCCAGCAGCCTTACAGGGGACTATGGCTACACCTTC. Translated: CASSLTGDYGYTF.

V usage is TRBV9 and J usage is TRBJ2-6, with TRBD2 identical over 12 bases. The germline gives CDR1 SGDLS, CDR2 YYNGEE. The length of the CDR3 is 17 residues. After removal of 4 bases from V and 3 bases from J, the junction contained 5 bases not matched to a gene. CDR3 amino acids: CASSFSGLAGGANVLTF. The CDR3 nucleotides read TGTGCCAGCAGCTTCTCGGGACTAGCGGGTGGGGCCAACGTCCTGACTTTC.

The V gene is TRBV30, the J gene TRBJ1-2; 7 bases are shared with TRBD1. CDR1 and CDR2 (germline): GTSNPN, SVGIG (reference sequence). The CDR3 is made up of 15 amino acids. V shed 2 bases, J shed 4 bases, and the junction held 10 bases outside the gene matches. The CDR3 spells CAWSLNRGGSYGYTF. CDR3 nucleotide sequence: TGTGCCTGGAGTTTGAACAGGGGAGGAAGCTATGGCTACACCTTC. Full variable domain (outside the CDR3, taken from reference TRBV30 and TRBJ1-2): SQTIHQWPATLVQPVGSPLSLECTVEGTSNPNLYWYRQAAGRGLQLLFYSVGIGQISSEVPQNLSASRPQDRQFILSSKKLLLSDSGFYLCAWSLNRGGSYGYTFGSGTRLTVV.

This sequence joins TRBV18 and TRBJ2-1; 7 bases map to TRBD2. V lost 0 bases to trimming and J lost 4 bases; unmatched junction nucleotides: 12. The CDR3 is 18 amino acids. CDR1 is KGHSH, CDR2 LQKENI, per germline. CDR3 nucleotides: TGTGCCAGCTCACCACCGGGCGGTAGCGGGCCAGATTACAATGAGCAGTTCTTC. Residues: CASSPPGGSGPDYNEQFF.

DNA of the CDR3: TGTGCCAGCAGCTTATGGGGCACTCGGGATTCACCCCTCCACTTT. It yields the protein CASSLWGTRDSPLHF. The chain links TRBV7-2 to TRBJ1-6, with a tentative D call TRBD1 (5 bases). The V end was cut by 2 bases, the J end by 8 bases, with 13 bases between. This CDR3 has 15 amino acids. Germline V gives CDR1 SGHTA, CDR2 FQGNSA.

The chain's CDR3 is CASSGDRDYGYTF. In DNA form, the CDR3 reads TGCGCCAGCAGTGGCGACAGGGACTATGGCTACACCTTC. The V and J genes are TRBV10-2 and TRBJ1-2, with 7 bases matching TRBD1. The CDR3 totals 13 residues. Trimming at V came to 4 bases and at J to 3 bases, leaving 2 bases not matched to a gene. The germline gives CDR1 WSHSY, CDR2 SAAADI.

This chain links TRBV9 with TRBJ2-2; TRBD2 matches at 8 bases. The CDR3 covers 15 residues. V was clipped by 2 bases and J by 5 bases; unmatched bases: 5. In germline, CDR1 is SGDLS, CDR2 YYNGEE. The CDR3 spells CASSVRGGGTGELFF. DNA of the CDR3: TGTGCCAGCAGCGTTAGGGGCGGGGGGACCGGGGAGCTGTTTTTT.

The chain couples TRBV18 to TRBJ1-2; maybe TRBD1 (5 bases). Trimming removed 0 bases at V and 4 bases at J, with 18 bases between. Germline V lookup: CDR1 KGHSH, CDR2 LQKENI. CDR3 length equals 17 residues. The CDR3 spells CASSPPGRAPLSYGYTF. The CDR3 region has the DNA TGTGCCAGCTCACCACCGGGCAGGGCGCCCCTTAGCTATGGCTACACCTTC.

The rearrangement links TRBV5-6 to TRBJ1-5; 7 bases match TRBD1. CDR3 length equals 15 residues. The junction had 9 bases not matched to a gene; V was cut back by 6 bases and J by 3 bases. Germline V lookup: CDR1 SGHDT, CDR2 YYEEEE. The CDR3: CASTQGTAFNQPQHF. The CDR3 nucleotides read TGTGCCAGCACCCAAGGGACAGCCTTCAATCAGCCCCAGCATTTT.